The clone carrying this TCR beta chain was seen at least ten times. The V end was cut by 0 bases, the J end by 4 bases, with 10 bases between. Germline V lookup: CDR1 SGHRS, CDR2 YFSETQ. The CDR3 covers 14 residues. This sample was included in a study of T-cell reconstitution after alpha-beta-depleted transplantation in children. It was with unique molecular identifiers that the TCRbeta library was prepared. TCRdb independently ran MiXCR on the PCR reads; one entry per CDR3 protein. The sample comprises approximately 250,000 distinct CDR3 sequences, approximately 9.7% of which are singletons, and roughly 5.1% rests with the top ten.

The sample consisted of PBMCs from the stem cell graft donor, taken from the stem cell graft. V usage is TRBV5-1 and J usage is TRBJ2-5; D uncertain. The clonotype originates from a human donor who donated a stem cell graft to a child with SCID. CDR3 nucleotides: TGCGCCAGCAGCTTGGATACGCCCCGAGAGACCCAGTACTTC. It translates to CASSLDTPRETQYF.